A single sample is the source of the 12 T cell receptor beta chains below, sequenced in a study of T cell repertoires in cytomegalovirus infection (dated by TCRdb to about 2019). These receptors have no known antigen. TCRdb names Illumina HiSeq 1500 as the instrument used. The public reads were run again by TCRdb, first through fastp at Q25 and then through MiXCR, and only productive beta chains were kept. Entries that share a CDR3 protein sequence are merged under the most common genes and DNA. The table for this sample lists fewer than 900,000 distinct CDR3 sequences; roughly 29% of them were counted only once. In total, the top ten clones hold roughly 14% of the sample. Taken with the paper, the label for treatment or condition translates to: in vitro stimulation with specific CMV peptide epitopes to enrich CMV-specific T cells. The sample was cultured CD8+ T cells from PBMCs, taken from culture after CMV antigen stimulation. These receptors came from a human donor in good health (CMV status not recorded). Some clones in this sample may be carry-over from other donors' samples.

This sequence joins TRBV5-1 and TRBJ2-2, with D possibly TRBD1 on 6 matching bases. V was cut by 0 bases and J by 7 bases, with 13 bases left in between. CDR1 is SGHRS, CDR2 YFSETQ, per germline. The CDR3 is 15 residues long. CDR3 DNA: TGCGCCAGCAGCTTGGAGGACAGTAGGTTCGGGGAGCTGTTTTTT. Protein product: CASSLEDSRFGELFF.

The chain couples TRBV6-1 to TRBJ1-6, with D possibly TRBD1 on 5 matching bases. The germline V gene has CDR1 MNHNS and CDR2 SASEGT. V was shortened by 5 bases and J by 0 bases, with 11 bases between the two germline ends. This CDR3 is built from 16 residues. CDR3 residues: CASSYSGFSYNSPLHF. The CDR3 bases are TGTGCCAGCAGTTATTCAGGGTTCTCCTATAATTCACCCCTCCACTTT.

This chain joins TRBV7-1 and TRBJ1-4, with D possibly TRBD1 on 6 matching bases. TRBV7-1 is placed among ORFs of uncertain function. The CDR3 runs to 15 residues. Trimming shortened V by 5 bases and J by 2 bases, and 12 bases separated the two germline ends. The CDR3 here is CASSPQGETNEKLFF. CDR3 nucleotide sequence: TGTGCCAGCAGCCCACAGGGTGAGACTAATGAAAAACTGTTTTTT.

The chain employs TRBV6-6 and TRBJ1-5; TRBD1 aligns across 11 bases. Unmatched junction bases numbered 6, after V lost 6 bases and J lost 2 bases. Germline-derived CDR1 and CDR2 are MNHNY and SVGAGI (reference sequence). CDR3 size: 16 residues. The CDR3 sequence: CASRAGQGAGNQPQHF. The CDR3 bases are TGTGCCAGCAGGGCAGGACAGGGGGCCGGCAATCAGCCCCAGCATTTT.

This clonotype appeared a few times. The genes are TRBV7-8 and TRBJ1-6; D not resolved. Germline V lookup: CDR1 SGHVS, CDR2 FQNEAQ. The CDR3 consists of 15 residues. V was trimmed by 5 bases and J by 5 bases, leaving 13 bases between them. CDR3 DNA: TGTGCCAGCAGCACGACCGACGAGCATAATTCACCCCTCCACTTT. It translates to CASSTTDEHNSPLHF.

This clonotype showed up just a few times. The chain recombines TRBV11-1 with TRBJ2-5; maybe TRBD1 (6 bases). The V gene lost 5 bases and the J gene lost 5 bases, with 18 bases spanning the gap. The CDR3 is made up of 15 amino acids. Germline V CDR1 and CDR2: SGHAT, FQDESV (reference sequence). Here the CDR3 DNA reads TGTGCCAGCAGCGTGAGCCAACAGGGACGGGAGACCCAGTACTTC. This translates into CASSVSQQGRETQYF.

This rearrangement joins TRBV11-2 to TRBJ2-1; tentatively, D is TRBD1 (6 bases). CDR1 and CDR2 (germline): SGHAT, FQNNGV. Trimming stripped 5 bases from V and 6 bases from J, with 20 bases between. This CDR3 has 16 amino acids. CDR3 sequence (DNA): TGTGCCAGCAGCCCGGGGCCCACCCAAGGGGGCAATGAGCAGTTCTTC. This translates into CASSPGPTQGGNEQFF.

This clonotype was counted a single time. This chain uses TRBV20-1 with TRBJ2-1; 9 positions match TRBD2. With 6 bases clipped from V and 7 bases from J, the junction kept 19 bases outside the gene matches. In germline, CDR1 is DFQATT, CDR2 SNEGSKA (reference sequence). The CDR3 contains 17 residues. CDR3 region: CSARSLAGPIPHNEQFF. The CDR3 nucleotides read TGCAGTGCCCGATCCCTAGCGGGGCCTATCCCTCATAATGAGCAGTTCTTC.

This clonotype was seen a handful of times. The rearrangement uses TRBV20-1 and TRBJ2-1; D perhaps matches TRBD1 (6 bases). The CDR3 is 13 amino acids. Trimming took off 6 bases at V and 3 bases at J, with 12 bases between the two ends. Germline V gives CDR1 DFQATT, CDR2 SNEGSKA (reference sequence). This CDR3 is CSARDTGYNEQFF. In DNA form, the CDR3 reads TGCAGTGCCAGGGACACGGGCTACAATGAGCAGTTCTTC.

The chain recombines TRBV11-2 with TRBJ2-5; 12 bases align to TRBD2. Germline assignment: CDR1 SGHAT and CDR2 FQNNGV. V gave up 7 bases and J gave up 3 bases; unmatched junction bases: 9. This CDR3 comprises 16 residues. CDR3 nucleotides: TGTGCCAGCAACCAAGGGCGGACTAGCGGGGAAGAGACCCAGTACTTC. Translated, it gives CASNQGRTSGEETQYF. The whole variable domain, remainder taken from reference TRBV11-2 and TRBJ2-5, is EAGVAQSPRYKIIEKRQSVAFWCNPISGHATLYWYQQILGQGPKLLIQFQNNGVVDDSQLPKDRFSAERLKGVDSTLKIQPAKLEDSAVYLCASNQGRTSGEETQYFGPGTRLLVL.

This sequence joins TRBV29-1 and TRBJ2-7; the D gene is possibly TRBD2 (5 bases). CDR1 and CDR2 (germline): SQVTM, ANQGSEA. The CDR3 contains 13 residues. V was cut by 2 bases and J by 4 bases, with 12 bases left in between. CDR3: CSVEKSPGYEQYF. DNA for the CDR3: TGCAGCGTTGAAAAGTCCCCGGGATACGAGCAGTACTTC.

This chain joins TRBV19 and TRBJ1-2; D gene uncertain. V lost 0 bases and J lost 1, with 3 bases in between. This CDR3 comprises 13 residues. CDR1 is LNHDA, CDR2 SQIVND, per germline (reference sequence). The CDR3 coding sequence is TGTGCCAGTAGTATAGACGGTAACTATGGCTACACCTTC. This sequence encodes CASSIDGNYGYTF.